The T cell receptor (beta chain) described here comes from a study of CD8+ T cells in alopecia areata. Reverse transcription of extracted RNA yielded cDNA, which provided the sequencing template. Here immunoSEQ multiplex PCR was the method, and the copy in TCRdb shows in-frame clones only, minus some. This table holds roughly 20,000 clones, around three fifths found once. Alopecia areata patients provided lesional scalp punch biopsies and peripheral blood. Overall study results and limits: Mouse data revealed clearer TCR sharing than patient data did, a gap possibly tied to HLA. Normal skin's resident alphabeta T cells are sequenced alongside lesional scalp T cells.

The CDR3 spans 13 residues. The germline CDR1 and CDR2 sequences are SGHVT and SQSDAQ. The V segment lost 9 bases and the J segment 10 bases; nucleotides outside the gene matches: 10. About this clone itself: The target antigen is unknown.

The sample in question was skin, obtained at week 0. This chain links TRBV7-4 with TRBJ1-5, with 9 bases that match TRBD1. This TCR was sampled from a human donor with alopecia areata. The CDR3 reads CASRRDRVHPQHF. The CDR3 DNA reads as TGTGCCAGTCGCCGGGACAGGGTGCATCCCCAGCATTTT.